This T cell receptor beta chain was sequenced for a study of blood T cells in healthy people across ages. Overall study findings and caveats: Strong correlation existed between TCR beta diversity and naive T cell percentage.

To note about this clonotype: What it binds is unknown.

Germline V CDR1 and CDR2: DFQATT, SNEGSKA (reference sequence). This CDR3 is built from 14 residues. A J-beta primer mix and a sample-barcoded 5' primer were used in a second PCR of about 6 to 12 cycles. The yield of each sample was at least 3 million CDR3-containing paired-end reads. TCRdb analysed the 5' RACE reads with MiXCR anew, one entry per CDR3 protein. This sample has roughly 570,000 distinct CDR3 sequences, with roughly a quarter found just once. Sequences were obtained from blood. This TCR was sampled from a woman in her 70s in good health. The chain combines TRBV20-1 with TRBJ2-5, with 11 bases fitting TRBD2. The DNA end is a closer match to TRBJ2-1, so the J assignment may be wrong. The CDR3: CSATGTSGANEQFF. The DNA for the CDR3 is TGCAGTGCTACCGGGACTAGCGGTGCCAATGAGCAGTTCTTC.